These T cell receptor beta chains were read from a single sample in a study of CD8+ T cells in alopecia areata. Assay: immunoSEQ multiplex PCR; the TCRdb copy retains only in-frame clones and omits some. Among some 170,000 clones listed, less than 80% were seen once. The sequencing here drew on CD8+ T cells sorted from blood, taken at week 0. The receptor set was obtained from a human donor with alopecia areata. Each CDR3 is given with its conserved first and last residue. The order of the fields is V gene, J gene, clone size, D gene, CDR3 DNA, CDR3 protein. A D gene is named only where the DNA matches it firmly. Clone size is not always given. Where it is, it says once, few, many or a class for expanded clones.

v_gene: TRBV27; j_gene: TRBJ1-4; abundance: -; d_gene: -; CDR3nt: TGTGCCAGCAGTCCGACCCGGAATGAAAAACTGTTTTTT; CDR3aa: CASSPTRNEKLFF
v_gene: TRBV9; j_gene: TRBJ2-1; abundance: once; d_gene: -; CDR3nt: TGTGCCAGCAGCGTAGAGGTTGGTGAGCAGTTCTTC; CDR3aa: CASSVEVGEQFF
v_gene: TRBV13; j_gene: TRBJ1-6; abundance: -; d_gene: -; CDR3nt: TGTGCCAGCAGCTCGGCGAATTCACCCCTCCACTTT; CDR3aa: CASSSANSPLHF
v_gene: TRBV6-1; j_gene: TRBJ1-1; abundance: -; d_gene: -; CDR3nt: TGTTCCACCAGGAACACTGAAGCTTTCTTT; CDR3aa: CSTRNTEAFF
v_gene: TRBV27; j_gene: TRBJ2-1; abundance: -; d_gene: TRBD2; CDR3nt: TGTGCCAGCAGTTGGGGCGGGGGGAATGAGCAGTTCTTC; CDR3aa: CASSWGGGNEQFF
v_gene: TRBV29-1; j_gene: TRBJ2-5; abundance: few; d_gene: -; CDR3nt: TGCAGCGTTGAGTTTCGCCAAGAGACCCAGTACTTC; CDR3aa: CSVEFRQETQYF
v_gene: TRBV2; j_gene: TRBJ2-1; abundance: -; d_gene: -; CDR3nt: TGTGCCAGCAGGGGGGGTCTATACAATGAGCAGTTCTTC; CDR3aa: CASRGGLYNEQFF
v_gene: TRBV15; j_gene: TRBJ2-1; abundance: -; d_gene: TRBD1; CDR3nt: TGTGCCACCAGCAGAGATGGGTTACAGGGGCCCTACAATGAGCAGTTCTTC; CDR3aa: CATSRDGLQGPYNEQFF
v_gene: TRBV27; j_gene: TRBJ2-6; abundance: -; d_gene: -; CDR3nt: TGTGCCAGCAGTCCAGGGGGGGCCAACGTCCTGACTTTC; CDR3aa: CASSPGGANVLTF
v_gene: TRBV29-1; j_gene: TRBJ1-2; abundance: few; d_gene: TRBD1; CDR3nt: TGCAGCGTTGAAGGGACAGGGGGCCTCTATGGCTACACCTTC; CDR3aa: CSVEGTGGLYGYTF
v_gene: TRBV15; j_gene: TRBJ2-5; abundance: -; d_gene: -; CDR3nt: TGTGCCACCAGTTCCCCTAGGGCCCTCCAAGAGACCCAGTACTTC; CDR3aa: CATSSPRALQETQYF
v_gene: TRBV6-5; j_gene: TRBJ1-3; abundance: -; d_gene: -; CDR3nt: TGTGCCAGCAGTCCCACAGAGTCTGGAAACACCATATATTTT; CDR3aa: CASSPTESGNTIYF
v_gene: TRBV18; j_gene: TRBJ2-1; abundance: -; d_gene: -; CDR3nt: TGTGCCAGCTCACCACAATACTCTTCCTACAATGAGCAGTTCTTC; CDR3aa: CASSPQYSSYNEQFF
v_gene: TRBV10-3; j_gene: TRBJ2-3; abundance: -; d_gene: TRBD2; CDR3nt: TGTGCCAGCAGTTATTCGAGCGGGGGGGCAGATACGCAGTATTTT; CDR3aa: CASSYSSGGADTQYF
v_gene: TRBV5-1; j_gene: TRBJ2-2; abundance: -; d_gene: -; CDR3nt: TGCGCCAGCAGCGGGGATGGGGAGCTGTTTTTT; CDR3aa: CASSGDGELFF
v_gene: TRBV19; j_gene: TRBJ2-7; abundance: -; d_gene: TRBD2; CDR3nt: TGTGCCAGTACCGAGGGACTAGCGGCTACCTACGAGCAGTACTTC; CDR3aa: CASTEGLAATYEQYF
v_gene: TRBV27; j_gene: TRBJ1-1; abundance: few; d_gene: -; CDR3nt: TGTGCCAGCAGTTCTCCGGGTCTAAACACTGAAGCTTTCTTT; CDR3aa: CASSSPGLNTEAFF
v_gene: TRBV27; j_gene: TRBJ1-1; abundance: -; d_gene: -; CDR3nt: TGTGCCAGCAGTCACATCAGGGTTGTGAACACTGAAGCTTTCTTT; CDR3aa: CASSHIRVVNTEAFF
v_gene: TRBV7-9; j_gene: TRBJ2-7; abundance: -; d_gene: TRBD1; CDR3nt: TGTGCCAGCAGCTCCCTTCCGGGACAGGGATTATGGGAGTACTTC; CDR3aa: CASSSLPGQGLWEYF
v_gene: TRBV10-3; j_gene: TRBJ2-1; abundance: few; d_gene: TRBD2; CDR3nt: TGTGCCATCAGTGCGGCAAGCGGGGGCCACGAGCAGTTCTTC; CDR3aa: CAISAASGGHEQFF
v_gene: TRBV13; j_gene: TRBJ2-1; abundance: few; d_gene: -; CDR3nt: TGTGCCAGCAGACACACCACGGGGGCCGCCAATGAGCAGTTCTTC; CDR3aa: CASRHTTGAANEQFF
v_gene: TRBV19; j_gene: TRBJ1-1; abundance: -; d_gene: -; CDR3nt: TGTGCCAGTACGGCAGGACCCCAGGCGGGCACTGAAGCTTTCTTT; CDR3aa: CASTAGPQAGTEAFF
v_gene: TRBV13; j_gene: TRBJ2-2; abundance: once; d_gene: TRBD2; CDR3nt: TGTGCCAGCAGCTCCCGGACTAGCGGCACCGGGGAGCTGTTTTTT; CDR3aa: CASSSRTSGTGELFF
v_gene: TRBV11-2; j_gene: TRBJ2-1; abundance: once; d_gene: TRBD2; CDR3nt: TGTGCCAGCAGTCCGGGACTAGCTACGGATGAGCAGTTCTTC; CDR3aa: CASSPGLATDEQFF
v_gene: TRBV29-1; j_gene: TRBJ1-1; abundance: -; d_gene: -; CDR3nt: TGCAGCGCAACCGGGACAGAAGCTTTCTTT; CDR3aa: CSATGTEAFF
v_gene: TRBV9; j_gene: TRBJ2-7; abundance: -; d_gene: -; CDR3nt: TGTGCCAGCAGCCCCCGAACCGAGCAGTACTTC; CDR3aa: CASSPRTEQYF
v_gene: TRBV9; j_gene: TRBJ2-1; abundance: -; d_gene: TRBD2; CDR3nt: TGTGCCAGCAGCGAATTTCCTAGCGGGGGTTACAATGAGCAGTTCTTC; CDR3aa: CASSEFPSGGYNEQFF
v_gene: TRBV27; j_gene: TRBJ1-5; abundance: -; d_gene: -; CDR3nt: TGTGCCAGCGGGGCATATAGCAATCAGCCCCAGCATTTT; CDR3aa: CASGAYSNQPQHF
v_gene: TRBV5-1; j_gene: TRBJ2-7; abundance: -; d_gene: -; CDR3nt: TGCGCCAGCAGCTCGTATAGCGGAGCCTACGAGCAGTACTTC; CDR3aa: CASSSYSGAYEQYF
v_gene: TRBV14; j_gene: TRBJ2-1; abundance: few; d_gene: -; CDR3nt: TGTGCCAGCAGCTCTACACCGGGCCATACTCGGTACAATGAGCAGTTCTTC; CDR3aa: CASSSTPGHTRYNEQFF
v_gene: TRBV29-1; j_gene: TRBJ1-1; abundance: few; d_gene: -; CDR3nt: TGCAGCTGTCCGGGGCGGACTAATGAAGCTTTCTTT; CDR3aa: CSCPGRTNEAFF
v_gene: TRBV5-1; j_gene: TRBJ1-3; abundance: -; d_gene: -; CDR3nt: TGCGCCAGCAGCTTGGTGTCAGGTGGAAACACCATATATTTT; CDR3aa: CASSLVSGGNTIYF
v_gene: TRBV5-1; j_gene: TRBJ2-7; abundance: few; d_gene: -; CDR3nt: TGCGCCAGCACAGGGGCGGGTGAGCAGTACTTC; CDR3aa: CASTGAGEQYF
v_gene: TRBV6-5; j_gene: TRBJ1-2; abundance: -; d_gene: TRBD1; CDR3nt: TGTGCCAGCAGTTATCTCAGGGGGGATGGCTACACCTTC; CDR3aa: CASSYLRGDGYTF
v_gene: TRBV6-5; j_gene: TRBJ1-2; abundance: -; d_gene: TRBD1; CDR3nt: TGTGCCAGCAGTTGGGACAGGGGGTATGGCTACACCTTC; CDR3aa: CASSWDRGYGYTF
v_gene: TRBV30; j_gene: TRBJ2-2; abundance: -; d_gene: -; CDR3nt: TGTGCCTGGAGTTTGGGGACTGGGGTACTCACCGGGGAGCTGTTTTTT; CDR3aa: CAWSLGTGVLTGELFF
v_gene: TRBV20-1; j_gene: TRBJ1-1; abundance: -; d_gene: TRBD1; CDR3nt: TGCAGTGCGAAAGGGACAGCTGAAGCTTTCTTT; CDR3aa: CSAKGTAEAFF
v_gene: TRBV20-1; j_gene: TRBJ2-3; abundance: -; d_gene: -; CDR3nt: TGCAGTGCTATCGACCCCGATACGCAGTATTTT; CDR3aa: CSAIDPDTQYF
v_gene: TRBV4-1; j_gene: TRBJ2-7; abundance: -; d_gene: -; CDR3nt: TGCGCCAGCAGCCAAGGTCCGGGTGACGAGCAGTACTTC; CDR3aa: CASSQGPGDEQYF
v_gene: TRBV5-1; j_gene: TRBJ2-2; abundance: few; d_gene: -; CDR3nt: TGCGCCAGCAGCTCAACGGTTGGCACCGGGGAGCTGTTTTTT; CDR3aa: CASSSTVGTGELFF
v_gene: TRBV4-1; j_gene: TRBJ1-1; abundance: -; d_gene: -; CDR3nt: TGCGCCAGCAGCCAAGATGATTCAGACCGCCTGAACACTGAAGCTTTCTTT; CDR3aa: CASSQDDSDRLNTEAFF
v_gene: TRBV5-6; j_gene: TRBJ1-2; abundance: -; d_gene: -; CDR3nt: TGTGCCAGCAGCTTGGGTTCTAACTATGGCTACACCTTC; CDR3aa: CASSLGSNYGYTF